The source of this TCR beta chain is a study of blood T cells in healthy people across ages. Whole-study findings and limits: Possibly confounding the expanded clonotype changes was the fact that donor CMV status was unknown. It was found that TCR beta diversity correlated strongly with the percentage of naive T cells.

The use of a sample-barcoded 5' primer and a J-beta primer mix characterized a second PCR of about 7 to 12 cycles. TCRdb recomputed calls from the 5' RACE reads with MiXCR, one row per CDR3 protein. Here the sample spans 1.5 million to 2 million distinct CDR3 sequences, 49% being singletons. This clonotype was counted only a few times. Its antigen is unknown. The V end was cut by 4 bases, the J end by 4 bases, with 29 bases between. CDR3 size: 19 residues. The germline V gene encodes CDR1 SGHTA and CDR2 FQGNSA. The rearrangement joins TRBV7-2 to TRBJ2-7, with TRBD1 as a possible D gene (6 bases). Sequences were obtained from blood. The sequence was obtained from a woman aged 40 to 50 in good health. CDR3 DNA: TGTGCCAGCAGCTGGGGGTGGGGGCATATGGCATCGACCGTTTACGAGCAGTACTTC. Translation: CASSWGWGHMASTVYEQYF.